This note documents a single T cell receptor (beta chain) sequence. This record belongs to a study of blood T cell repertoires in COVID-19. Study-level background: Acute and convalescent COVID-19 samples came from the United States, Italy and Spain. T cells, B-cell-depleted T cells, or PBMCs supplied cDNA or gDNA.

CDR1 SGHDT and CDR2 YYEEEE come from the germline V gene. Germline trimming cut 4 bases from V and 10 bases from J; bases unmatched to any gene: 7. CDR3 length equals 12 residues. Original analysis: Amplification of reference gene primers was used by the study to estimate nucleated cell counts. Generated by immunoSEQ multiplex PCR, the TCRdb table keeps only in-frame clones and is missing some. V, J and clone size derive from that table, while D and trimming were established from the DNA sequence. There are about 180,000 clones in the sample; under 85% occur only once, and approximately 9.4% lies in the top ten.

The sample consisted of peripheral blood. The V call is TRBV5-6, the J call TRBJ1-1; TRBD1 aligns across 7 bases. This sequence originates from an elderly woman with acute or convalescent COVID-19. The CDR3 DNA is TGTGCCAGCAGCACCGGGACAGTCATAGCTTTCTTT. Its protein is CASSTGTVIAFF.